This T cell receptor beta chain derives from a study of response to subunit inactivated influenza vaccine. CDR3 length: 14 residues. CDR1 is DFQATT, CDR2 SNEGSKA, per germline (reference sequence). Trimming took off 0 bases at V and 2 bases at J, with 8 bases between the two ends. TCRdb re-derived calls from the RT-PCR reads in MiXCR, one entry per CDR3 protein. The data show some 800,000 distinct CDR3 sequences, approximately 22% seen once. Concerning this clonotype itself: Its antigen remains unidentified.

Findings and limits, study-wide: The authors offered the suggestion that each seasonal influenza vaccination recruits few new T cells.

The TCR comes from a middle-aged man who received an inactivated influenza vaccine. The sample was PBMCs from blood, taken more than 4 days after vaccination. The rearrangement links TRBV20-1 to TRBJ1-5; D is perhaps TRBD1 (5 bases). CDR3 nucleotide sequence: TGCAGTGCTAGAGACGGACAACGCAATCAGCCCCAGCATTTT. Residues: CSARDGQRNQPQHF.